These 22 T cell receptor beta chains were all obtained from the same sample, sequenced in a study of T cells expressing NK-cell markers. From the 5' RACE reads, TCRdb lists one entry per CDR3 protein and no DNA. The data include under 35,000 distinct CDR3 sequences; the top ten clones carry 60%. Source material: blood T cells: a sorted CD56 or NKG2C T cell subset, CD4+ or CD8+ T cells, or bulk PBMC T cells (not recorded which). These receptors were obtained from a woman aged 18 to 75 in good health.

The chain links TRBV4-2 to TRBJ2-6. CDR1 and CDR2 (germline): LGHNA, YNFKEQ. This CDR3 spans 16 amino acids. The CDR3 here is CASSQEGSSGANVLTF.

The chain uses TRBV20-1 and TRBJ2-7; TCRdb reports TRBD1, a call that lacks DNA to check it against. The CDR3 covers 14 residues. Germline lookup yields CDR1 DFQATT and CDR2 SNEGSKA (reference sequence). The CDR3 is CSARGPESSYEQYF.

The CDR3 region is CASSPSPGGLETDTQYF. The V and J genes are TRBV3-1 and TRBJ2-3; the TCRdb D gene call, TRBD2, has no DNA to confirm it. Germline V gene lookup returns CDR1 LGHDT and CDR2 YNNKEL (reference sequence). The CDR3 runs to 17 residues.

V usage is TRBV11-2 and J usage is TRBJ2-3; TCRdb's D gene call, TRBD1, goes unchecked for lack of DNA. Germline V gene sequence: CDR1 SGHAT, CDR2 FQNNGV. This CDR3 comprises 15 residues. The CDR3 is CASSLDVRATDTQYF. Full variable domain (remainder filled in from reference TRBV11-2 and TRBJ2-3): EAGVAQSPRYKIIEKRQSVAFWCNPISGHATLYWYQQILGQGPKLLIQFQNNGVVDDSQLPKDRFSAERLKGVDSTLKIQPAKLEDSAVYLCASSLDVRATDTQYFGPGTRLTVL.

This sequence joins TRBV27 and TRBJ2-2; without DNA, the TCRdb call of TRBD1 cannot be checked. The CDR3 spans 15 residues. The V gene's germline CDR1 is MNHEY and CDR2 SMNVEV (reference sequence). This CDR3 is CASSLTGAITGELFF.

The CDR3 protein is CASSLVGLGRHEQYF. The chain links TRBV11-2 to TRBJ2-7; the D call of TRBD1 rests on TCRdb alone, since no DNA is present to check it. There are 15 residues in the CDR3. Germline V gene data show CDR1 as SGHAT and CDR2 as FQNNGV.

This rearrangement joins TRBV29-1 to TRBJ1-2. This CDR3 is built from 14 residues. Germline CDR1 and CDR2: SQVTM and ANQGSEA. The CDR3 is CSVESLELTYGYTF.

V is TRBV13 and J is TRBJ2-7; there is no DNA to check the TCRdb D call of TRBD2. This CDR3 spans 14 amino acids. CDR1 and CDR2 from the germline V gene are PRHDT and FYEKMQ (reference sequence). CDR3 amino acids: CASSSGLDAYEQYF. Variable domain in full (rest from reference TRBV13 and TRBJ2-7): AAGVIQSPRHLIKEKRETATLKCYPIPRHDTVYWYQQGPGQDPQFLISFYEKMQSDKGSIPDRFSAQQFSDYHSELNMSSLELGDSALYFCASSSGLDAYEQYFGPGTRLTVT.

This chain joins TRBV4-1 and TRBJ2-1; TCRdb picks TRBD1, but there is no DNA to check that call. Germline V gives CDR1 MGHRA, CDR2 YSYEKL. The CDR3 extends over 14 amino acids. This CDR3 reads CASTRSGGTNEQFF.

This chain's CDR3 is CASSPNPTGGEGYTF. The genes are TRBV7-8 and TRBJ1-2; the D gene TCRdb calls, TRBD1, cannot be checked with no DNA. Germline assignment: CDR1 SGHVS and CDR2 FQNEAQ. CDR3 length: 15 amino acids.

J is TRBJ2-2 and V is TRBV10-3. CDR1 is ENHRY and CDR2 is SYGVKD in the germline V gene. The CDR3 is 14 residues long. The CDR3 spells CAIHDPANTGELFF.

V usage is TRBV2 and J usage is TRBJ2-2. The CDR3 is made up of 12 amino acids. The V gene's germline CDR1 is SNHLY and CDR2 FYNNEI. The CDR3 spells CASGSLSRELFF.

V gene TRBV4-1 combines with J gene TRBJ2-2; the D call from TCRdb, TRBD1, cannot be confirmed without DNA. CDR1 is MGHRA and CDR2 is YSYEKL in the germline V gene. The CDR3 covers 15 residues. This CDR3 is CASSLVGGHTGELFF.

This chain's CDR3 is CSARDRGSYNEQFF. The rearrangement links TRBV20-1 to TRBJ2-1; TCRdb picks TRBD1, but there is no DNA to check that call. CDR3 size: 14 residues. CDR1 DFQATT and CDR2 SNEGSKA come from the germline V gene (reference sequence).

V gene TRBV7-6 combines with J gene TRBJ2-2; the TRBD1 assignment by TCRdb is unverifiable without DNA. The CDR3 totals 15 residues. Germline V gene sequence: CDR1 SGHVS, CDR2 FNYEAQ. The CDR3 spells CACTRGTGPTGELFF.

The gene calls are TRBV4-1 and TRBJ2-1; checking the TCRdb D call of TRBD2 is not possible without DNA. CDR1 and CDR2 from the germline V gene are MGHRA and YSYEKL. This CDR3 spans 16 amino acids. The chain's CDR3 is CASSHSGTSGNNEQFF.

Judged by frequency, this clonotype is large. The V call is TRBV12-3 or TRBV12-4, the J call TRBJ2-7; TCRdb outputs TRBD1, but without DNA this stays unchecked. The CDR3 contains 14 residues. CDR3 amino acids: CASSQRGWGHEQYF.

The chain employs TRBV4-1 and TRBJ2-7; TCRdb returns TRBD2, unconfirmable since there is no DNA. Germline values: CDR1 MGHRA, CDR2 YSYEKL. The CDR3 contains 13 residues. CDR3 residues: CASSWGLGDEQYF.

The chain recombines TRBV13 with TRBJ2-6; TCRdb picks TRBD1, but there is no DNA to check that call. Germline CDR1 PRHDT, CDR2 FYEKMQ (reference sequence). The CDR3 is 16 amino acids. CDR3 in amino acids: CASSPEGGAGANVLTF.

The chain combines TRBV7-2 with TRBJ2-1; TCRdb's D call, TRBD1, is unchecked because there is no DNA. The CDR3 spans 15 residues. The germline gives CDR1 SGHTA, CDR2 FQGNSA. The CDR3 is CASSLEGGAENEQFF.

CDR3 amino acids: CASSTGTYYGYTF. The chain links TRBV7-8 to TRBJ1-2. Germline V gene data show CDR1 as SGHVS and CDR2 as FQNEAQ. The CDR3 consists of 13 residues.

The CDR3 here is CASSLWTGGEETQYF. The rearrangement links TRBV7-9 to TRBJ2-5; TCRdb indicates TRBD1, and absent DNA this call remains unverified. This CDR3 contains 15 residues. Germline CDR1 is SEHNR and CDR2 is FQNEAQ (reference sequence).